Listed here are 13 T cell receptor beta chains from one sample, sequenced in a study of blood T cell repertoires in COVID-19. Method: immunoSEQ multiplex PCR; TCRdb's copy keeps in-frame clones and lacks some. Of around 390,000 clones listed, around nine tenths are singletons. Material for sequencing was PBMCs or T cells enriched from blood (not recorded which). These TCRs come from a woman aged 45-60 years who had recovered from COVID-19.

This clone appeared once. V usage is TRBV2 and J usage is TRBJ2-3; 8 nucleotides match TRBD1. Germline CDR1 is SNHLY and CDR2 is FYNNEI. The CDR3 totals 13 residues. After removal of 8 bases from V and 3 bases from J, the junction contained 4 bases not matched to a gene. Written as DNA, the CDR3 is TGTGCCAGCCACAGGGGGGATACAGATACGCAGTATTTT. As protein: CASHRGDTDTQYF.

The chain couples TRBV19 to TRBJ2-7; D is perhaps TRBD2 (5 bases). This CDR3 has 15 amino acids. Deletions cut 5 bases from V and 1 base from J, with 15 bases between. Germline V gene lookup returns CDR1 LNHDA and CDR2 SQIVND (reference sequence). The CDR3 loop reads CASSPSPGRSYEQYF. In DNA form, the CDR3 reads TGTGCCAGTAGTCCGAGCCCTGGGAGATCCTACGAGCAGTACTTC.

This clone was seen more than once but under ten times. J is TRBJ2-7 and V is TRBV2; TRBD1 matches 9 bases. From germline, CDR1 is SNHLY and CDR2 FYNNEI. The CDR3 totals 13 residues. The V and J ends lost 6 bases and 3 bases, in that order; junction bases with no gene match: 3. CDR3 DNA: TGTGCCAGCAGGGACAGGGGTTTCTACGAGCAGTACTTC. Its protein is CASRDRGFYEQYF.

For this clone: One junction end disagrees with the germline gene, perhaps due to a read error. The chain joins TRBV27 to TRBJ2-1; D may be TRBD2 (5 bases). The germline CDR1 and CDR2 sequences are MNHEY and SMNVEV (reference sequence). The CDR3 is made up of 12 amino acids. The CDR3 is CASSPLAGELLF. The CDR3 DNA reads TGTGCCAGCAGTCCCCTAGCCGGGGAGCTCCTCTTC.

The V call is TRBV5-1, the J call TRBJ1-1; 8 nucleotides match TRBD1. V gave up 5 bases and J gave up 0 bases; unmatched junction bases: 12. Germline lookup yields CDR1 SGHRS and CDR2 YFSETQ. CDR3 length: 17 residues. CDR3 in amino acids: CASRPGGSQIVNTEAFF. The CDR3 coding sequence is TGCGCCAGCAGGCCAGGGGGCTCGCAAATTGTGAACACTGAAGCTTTCTTT.

The chain is built from TRBV5-1 and TRBJ1-6; perhaps TRBD1 as D (6 bases). Germline CDR1 and CDR2: SGHRS and YFSETQ. The V end lost 6 bases, the J end lost 5 bases, and 15 bases lay between the germline ends. This CDR3 is built from 15 residues. The CDR3 nucleotides read TGCGCCAGCATGAGAGGGGACATCAATAATTCACCCCTCCACTTT. Its translation is CASMRGDINNSPLHF.

This clone was observed a handful of times. The chain has TRBV2 and TRBJ2-2, with D possibly TRBD1 on 6 matching bases. The CDR3 extends over 13 amino acids. CDR1 is SNHLY, CDR2 FYNNEI, per germline. V lost 9 bases and J lost 1, with 9 bases in between. Written as DNA, the CDR3 is TGTGCCAGATTGACAGGGAACACCGGGGAGCTGTTTTTT. This sequence encodes CARLTGNTGELFF.

This chain joins TRBV4-2 and TRBJ1-2; TRBD1 matches 8 bases. CDR1 and CDR2 (germline): LGHNA, YNFKEQ. The ends lost 4 bases at V and 4 bases at J; junction bases unmatched: 11. The CDR3 covers 16 residues. CDR3 in DNA: TGTGCCAGCAGCCCGGAGACAGGGGTAGGAATCTATGGCTACACCTTC. This translates into CASSPETGVGIYGYTF.

A remark on this clone: Other DNA sequences from this sample encode an identical CDR3 as well. V gene TRBV28 combines with J gene TRBJ1-2, with 8 bases fitting TRBD1. After removal of 4 bases from V and 4 bases from J, the junction contained 2 bases not matched to a gene. This CDR3 spans 13 amino acids. Looked up from germline, CDR1 is MDHEN and CDR2 is SYDVKM. CDR3 sequence (DNA): TGTGCCAGCAGTTCAGGGGGCCTCTATGGCTACACCTTC. This translates into CASSSGGLYGYTF.

This clone came up once. The V and J genes are TRBV27 and TRBJ2-1; TRBD1 might be the D (5 bases). This CDR3 comprises 20 residues. Trimming took off 5 bases at V and 0 bases at J, with 26 bases between the two ends. The germline V gene encodes CDR1 MNHEY and CDR2 SMNVEV (reference sequence). The DNA of the CDR3 is TGTGCCAGCAGTCAAAGAGTCGGGCAGGGAAGGGTTAGCTCCTACAATGAGCAGTTCTTC. It codes for CASSQRVGQGRVSSYNEQFF.

This clone showed up just once. The chain joins TRBV7-9 to TRBJ1-2, with a possible D match to TRBD1 (5 bases). Germline V lookup: CDR1 SEHNR, CDR2 FQNEAQ (reference sequence). V was trimmed by 1 base and J by 8 bases, leaving 17 bases between them. The length of the CDR3 is 15 residues. The CDR3 coding sequence is TGTGCCAGCAGCTTAGAAGGTCAGGGAATGGGAGGCTACACCTTC. Its translation is CASSLEGQGMGGYTF. Complete variable domain (other parts from reference TRBV7-9 and TRBJ1-2): DTGVSQNPRHKITKRGQNVTFRCDPISEHNRLYWYRQTLGQGPEFLTYFQNEAQLEKSRLLSDRFSAERPKGSFSTLEIQRTEQGDSAMYLCASSLEGQGMGGYTFGSGTRLTVV.

As to this clone: The junction differs from germline at one of its ends, possibly a read error. The chain recombines TRBV4-2 with TRBJ1-5; D is unclear. The germline V gene encodes CDR1 LGHNA and CDR2 YNFKEQ. CDR3 size: 17 residues. The CDR3 protein is CASSQVSPGGSNQPQHF. CDR3 nucleotide sequence: TGTGCCAGCAGTCAAGTCTCCCCGGGTGGCAGCAATCAGCCCCAGCATTTT.

The chain carries TRBV4-3 and TRBJ1-1; no definite D call. Germline CDR1 reads LGHNA; CDR2 reads YSLEER. V was pared by 0 bases and J by 4 bases, with 6 bases between. CDR3 length: 13 amino acids. CDR3 protein: CASSQERGTEAFF. CDR3 nucleotide sequence: TGCGCCAGCAGCCAAGAACGGGGCACTGAAGCTTTCTTT.